The 25 T cell receptor beta chains given below trace back to one sample, sequenced in a study of shared T cell receptors in the human thymus (dated by TCRdb to the early 2020s). The library was made by the immunoSEQ multiplex PCR assay. Held by TCRdb, this immuneACCESS table contains in-frame sequences only and omits some clones. Under half of the omission traces to an unresolved V gene where checked; the cause of the rest is unknown. The sample yields about 660,000 clones; approximately 87% were counted once. The ten largest clones capture around 0.01% of the sample. These records were also assigned to another study, of human thymus T cells.

The sample was thymocytes. All receptors derive from a boy in the first two years of life with a congenital heart defect. Donor details come from another sample of the same person, matched by shared clones.

The rearrangement uses TRBV27 and TRBJ2-7, with 8 positions matching TRBD1. There are 14 residues in the CDR3. Germline V gives CDR1 MNHEY, CDR2 SMNVEV (reference sequence). The V gene end was trimmed by 7 bases and the J gene end by 3 bases; junction bases not matched to a gene: 8. The chain's CDR3 is CASTSDRGSYEQYF. DNA for the CDR3: TGTGCCAGCACCTCTGACAGGGGAAGCTACGAGCAGTACTTC.

This clone was seen only once. The chain couples TRBV28 to TRBJ2-1; 11 bases line up with TRBD2. CDR3 length: 19 amino acids. V lost 2 bases, J lost 5 bases, and 14 bases stayed unmatched. The germline CDR1 and CDR2 sequences are MDHEN and SYDVKM. The CDR3: CASSLRDQSSGRWDNEQFF. In nucleotides, the CDR3 is TGTGCCAGCAGTTTACGAGATCAATCTAGCGGGAGGTGGGACAATGAGCAGTTCTTC.

The chain employs TRBV6-1 and TRBJ2-4; a weak D match, TRBD1 (5 bases). CDR3 size: 17 residues. V was cut by 3 bases and J by 0 bases, with 15 bases left in between. In germline, CDR1 is MNHNS, CDR2 SASEGT. The CDR3 sequence: CASSDMRQKLAKNIQYF. The CDR3 region has the DNA TGTGCCAGCAGTGACATGCGACAGAAACTAGCCAAAAACATTCAGTACTTC.

The V gene is TRBV29-1, the J gene TRBJ2-5; perhaps TRBD1 as D (5 bases). The V gene's germline CDR1 is SQVTM and CDR2 ANQGSEA. V lost 2 bases and J lost 2, with 9 bases in between. This CDR3 is 13 amino acids long. CDR3 loop: CSVEQQAQETQYF. The CDR3 DNA is TGCAGCGTTGAACAACAGGCACAAGAGACCCAGTACTTC.

Points on this clone: In the same sample, other DNA sequences code for this CDR3. The genes are TRBV19 and TRBJ2-1; 8 bases line up with TRBD2. Trimming removed 1 base from V and 4 bases from J; junction bases left unmatched: 3. CDR1 is LNHDA and CDR2 is SQIVND in the germline V gene (reference sequence). The CDR3 consists of 15 residues. For the CDR3, the DNA is TGTGCCAGTAGTATAGCGGGAGGGCCGTACAATGAGCAGTTCTTC. Translation gives CASSIAGGPYNEQFF.

This chain uses TRBV27 with TRBJ2-7, with D tentatively TRBD1 (6 bases). This CDR3 is built from 20 residues. Germline-derived CDR1 and CDR2 are MNHEY and SMNVEV (reference sequence). CDR3 loop: CASTPARRRTGSGPPYEQYF. The CDR3 nucleotides are TGTGCGTCGACCCCGGCGCGCAGGAGAACAGGGTCCGGGCCCCCCTACGAGCAGTACTTC.

This clone has a single count. The rearrangement links TRBV28 to TRBJ2-3, with 8 bases matching TRBD1. Germline values: CDR1 MDHEN, CDR2 SYDVKM. The CDR3 consists of 16 residues. J gave up 2 bases and V 10 bases, and 14 bases lay outside the gene matches. The CDR3 sequence is CATLSPGQENTDTQYF. The CDR3 DNA is TGTGCCACTCTTTCGCCGGGACAGGAGAACACAGATACGCAGTATTTT.

This clone was detected once. This chain connects TRBV15 to TRBJ1-1, with no clear D. CDR1 LNHNV and CDR2 YYDKDF come from the germline V gene (reference sequence). The CDR3 length is 16 residues. V lost 3 bases, J lost 4 bases, and 18 bases lay in between. CDR3 bases: TGTGCCACCAGCAGCGTGGCGTATGACTTAGGCACTGAAGCTTTCTTT. As protein: CATSSVAYDLGTEAFF.

This clone was seen a few times. The chain joins TRBV19 to TRBJ2-3; 7 bases map to TRBD2. J gave up 4 bases and V 4 bases, and 8 bases lay outside the gene matches. Germline V gene data show CDR1 as LNHDA and CDR2 as SQIVND (reference sequence). The CDR3 is 15 amino acids. CDR3: CASSRSSGSSDTQYF. The CDR3 nucleotides read TGTGCCAGTAGTAGATCTAGCGGTAGCTCAGATACGCAGTATTTT.

The rearrangement uses TRBV5-1 and TRBJ2-3; 9 bases fit TRBD2. J was trimmed by 0 bases and V by 5 bases; bases with no gene match: 7. The CDR3 is 16 residues long. The germline V gene encodes CDR1 SGHRS and CDR2 YFSETQ. The CDR3, as DNA: TGCGCCAGCAGGCCAGGACTAGCGCCTAGCACAGATACGCAGTATTTT. Its translation is CASRPGLAPSTDTQYF. Based on the CDR3 plus reference TRBV5-1 and TRBJ2-3, the full variable domain is KAGVTQTPRYLIKTRGQQVTLSCSPISGHRSVSWYQQTPGQGLQFLFEYFSETQRNKGNFPGRFSGRQFSNSRSEMNVSTLELGDSALYLCASRPGLAPSTDTQYFGPGTRLTVL.

V usage is TRBV14 and J usage is TRBJ1-1; no clear D. Germline lookup yields CDR1 SGHDN and CDR2 FVKESK. This CDR3 has 15 residues. Between the trimmed V and J ends, which lost 0 bases and 0 bases, there was a span of 8 bases. CDR3 loop: CASSQDPGMNTEAFF. The CDR3 DNA reads as TGTGCCAGCAGCCAAGATCCGGGGATGAACACTGAAGCTTTCTTT.

This sequence joins TRBV13 and TRBJ2-2; D might be TRBD2 (6 bases). Germline V CDR1 and CDR2: PRHDT, FYEKMQ (reference sequence). This CDR3 contains 15 residues. Trimming pared 5 bases from V and 7 bases from J, leaving 17 bases between. This chain's CDR3 is CASSPGGAQGGELFF. In DNA form, the CDR3 reads TGTGCCAGCAGCCCAGGCGGGGCCCAGGGCGGGGAGCTGTTTTTT.

The chain carries TRBV11-3 and TRBJ2-7, with TRBD1 identical over 7 bases. Trimming removed 1 base from V and 3 bases from J; junction bases left unmatched: 6. This CDR3 spans 15 amino acids. CDR1 SGHNT and CDR2 YENEEA come from the germline V gene. Here the CDR3 reads CASSLVGQAYYEQYF. In DNA form, the CDR3 reads TGTGCCAGCAGCTTAGTAGGACAGGCATACTACGAGCAGTACTTC.

This chain joins TRBV28 and TRBJ1-4; possible D gene TRBD1, 6 bases. Germline V lookup: CDR1 MDHEN, CDR2 SYDVKM. CDR3 length: 17 residues. The V end lost 3 bases, the J end lost 1 base, and 15 bases lay between the germline ends. The CDR3 is CASSLSGGAGTNEKLFF. The CDR3 nucleotides are TGTGCCAGCAGTTTGTCCGGGGGGGCAGGAACTAATGAAAAACTGTTTTTT.

This sequence joins TRBV18 and TRBJ2-7; 9 bases match TRBD1. This CDR3 is 13 amino acids long. CDR1 is KGHSH, CDR2 LQKENI, per germline. V lost 5 bases, J lost 6 bases, and 5 bases stayed unmatched. The CDR3 sequence is CASSGTGWVEQYF. The CDR3 coding sequence is TGTGCCAGCTCAGGGACAGGGTGGGTCGAGCAGTACTTC.

This chain connects TRBV18 to TRBJ2-7; a weak D match, TRBD2 (5 bases). V was clipped by 4 bases and J by 0 bases, with 25 bases between them. CDR1 and CDR2 (germline): KGHSH, LQKENI. This CDR3 has 19 amino acids. CDR3 coding DNA: TGTGCCAGCTCACGAAAGGACTCTAGTCCCCCGAGTAGCTCCTACGAGCAGTACTTC. Translated, it gives CASSRKDSSPPSSSYEQYF.

V usage is TRBV6-5 and J usage is TRBJ2-5; D ambiguous. The germline gives CDR1 MNHEY, CDR2 SVGAGI. Trimming cost V 6 bases and J 1 base, with 3 bases left between them. The CDR3 is made up of 11 amino acids. CDR3 DNA sequence: TGTGCCAGCAGCTCCCAAGAGACCCAGTACTTC. Its protein is CASSSQETQYF.

The J gene is TRBJ2-7, the V gene TRBV10-3; 11 bases map to TRBD2. From germline, CDR1 is ENHRY and CDR2 SYGVKD. CDR3 length: 17 amino acids. With V trimmed by 10 bases and J by 0 bases, 14 bases remained unmatched. The CDR3 DNA reads TGTGCCACGAAGGAGGGGCCTAGCGGGAGGCACTCCTACGAGCAGTACTTC. It translates to CATKEGPSGRHSYEQYF.

The chain employs TRBV9 and TRBJ2-5; the D gene is possibly TRBD2 (6 bases). The CDR3 loop spans 17 amino acids. The germline CDR1 and CDR2 sequences are SGDLS and YYNGEE. With 4 bases removed from V and 2 bases from J, the gap between germline ends came to 21 bases. The CDR3 sequence is CASSPRGEASRQETQYF. The DNA of the CDR3 is TGTGCCAGCAGCCCTCGCGGGGAGGCTAGCAGACAAGAGACCCAGTACTTC.

The J gene is TRBJ1-2, the V gene TRBV15; a weak D match, TRBD1 (6 bases). CDR1 and CDR2 (germline): LNHNV, YYDKDF (reference sequence). The CDR3 contains 15 residues. V was trimmed by 0 bases and J by 2 bases, leaving 10 bases between them. The CDR3, as DNA: TGTGCCACCAGCAGAGATTACAGGGCGAACTATGGCTACACCTTC. This gives the protein CATSRDYRANYGYTF.

This rearrangement joins TRBV5-1 to TRBJ1-1; 8 bases align to TRBD1. The V segment lost 3 bases and the J segment 5 bases; nucleotides outside the gene matches: 12. The CDR3 loop spans 16 amino acids. Germline values: CDR1 SGHRS, CDR2 YFSETQ. The CDR3 nucleotides are TGCGCCAGCAGCTATCTGGTAGGACAGGGCGGAACTGAAGCTTTCTTT. Its translation is CASSYLVGQGGTEAFF.

The chain carries TRBV28 and TRBJ2-7, with 7 bases aligning to TRBD2. CDR1 and CDR2 (germline): MDHEN, SYDVKM. With 0 bases clipped from V and 4 bases from J, the junction kept 15 bases outside the gene matches. The CDR3 length is 18 residues. The CDR3: CASSLWASSGLSVYEQYF. CDR3 sequence (DNA): TGTGCCAGCAGTTTATGGGCCTCTAGCGGCCTATCGGTGTACGAGCAGTACTTC.

The gene calls are TRBV4-3 and TRBJ2-1; TRBD2 matches 7 bases. The junction had 12 bases not matched to a gene; V was cut back by 0 bases and J by 1 base. The CDR3 runs 19 residues. The germline CDR1 and CDR2 sequences are LGHNA and YSLEER. The CDR3 region is CASSQDYASGAKSYNEQFF. The CDR3, as DNA: TGCGCCAGCAGCCAAGATTACGCTAGCGGAGCCAAATCCTACAATGAGCAGTTCTTC.

The V call is TRBV14, the J call TRBJ1-3; D gene unclear. V shed 2 bases and J shed 0 bases, with 11 bases lying between them. CDR3 size: 16 residues. The germline V gene encodes CDR1 SGHDN and CDR2 FVKESK. This CDR3 is CASSQYSLRSGNTIYF. The CDR3 DNA reads as TGTGCCAGCAGCCAATATTCGCTGCGCTCTGGAAACACCATATATTTT.

The chain is built from TRBV29-1 and TRBJ2-3; 9 nucleotides line up with TRBD1. Per the germline V gene, CDR1 is SQVTM and CDR2 is ANQGSEA. V was pared by 3 bases and J by 4 bases, with 8 bases of the junction left unmatched. This CDR3 spans 15 amino acids. The CDR3 is CSVDWAGQGADTQYF. CDR3 bases: TGCAGCGTTGATTGGGCGGGACAGGGAGCAGATACGCAGTATTTT.